Listed here is a single T cell receptor beta chain. This record belongs to a study of blood T cell repertoires in COVID-19. Profiled with immunoSEQ multiplex PCR; TCRdb holds only in-frame clones, not every one. There are 250,000 or so clones in the sample; around 80% occur only once, and about 2.1% lies in the top ten. The CDR3 extends over 13 amino acids. The ends were cut back, 7 bases at V and 5 bases at J, with 12 bases in the middle. The germline V gene has CDR1 LNHDA and CDR2 SQIVND (reference sequence). The clonotype was recovered from a man aged 40-50 years who had recovered from COVID-19. Sequencing used peripheral blood. The V and J genes are TRBV19 and TRBJ1-5; D is perhaps TRBD1 (5 bases). The CDR3 region has the DNA TGTGCCAGTAAGGGGCCAGGCGATCAGCCCCAGCATTTT. Protein product: CASKGPGDQPQHF.